This T cell receptor (beta chain) was recorded in a study of beta chain features in type 1 diabetes. Looking at the study overall: Examination spanned around 110 million sorted cells from all samples. Points from the study as a whole: Naive, central memory and regulatory TCRB repertoires appeared more similar among patients than healthy donors.

The germline gives CDR1 SQVTM, CDR2 ANQGSEA. With 2 bases removed from V and 3 bases from J, the gap between germline ends came to 19 bases. The CDR3 is made up of 16 amino acids. Reverse transcribing all isolated RNA meant expressed TCRB transcripts were sequenced. Sequencing was performed with immunoSEQ multiplex PCR; in TCRdb, only in-frame clones are kept and a portion is missing. The data show about 40,000 clones, with around 45% seen just once and 0.72% held by the top ten. Markers CD45RO/CCR7/CD25/CD127/CD95/CD27 served to sort CD4+ naive, central memory, regulatory and stem cell-like memory cells. Regarding this clone: Antigen unknown.

The sequencing sample was made of central memory CD4+ T cells from blood. The rearrangement joins TRBV29-1 to TRBJ1-2, with D tentatively TRBD1 (6 bases). The sequence derives from a woman younger than 35 in good health. The CDR3 region has the DNA TGCAGCGTTGAACTCTCTTTACAGGGTAGGGACTATGGCTACACCTTC. Amino acid sequence: CSVELSLQGRDYGYTF.